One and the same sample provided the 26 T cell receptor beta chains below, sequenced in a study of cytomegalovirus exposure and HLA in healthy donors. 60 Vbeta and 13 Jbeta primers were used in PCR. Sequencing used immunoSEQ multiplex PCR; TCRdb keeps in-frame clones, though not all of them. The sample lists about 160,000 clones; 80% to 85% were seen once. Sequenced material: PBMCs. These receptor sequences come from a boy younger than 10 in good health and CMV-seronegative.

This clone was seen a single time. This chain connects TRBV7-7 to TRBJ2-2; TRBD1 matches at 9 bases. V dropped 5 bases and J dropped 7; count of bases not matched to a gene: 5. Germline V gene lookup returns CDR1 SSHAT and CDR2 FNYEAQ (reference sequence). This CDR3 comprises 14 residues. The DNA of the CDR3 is TGTGCCAGCAGCGTGGACAGGGGAATCGGGGAGCTGTTTTTT. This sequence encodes CASSVDRGIGELFF.

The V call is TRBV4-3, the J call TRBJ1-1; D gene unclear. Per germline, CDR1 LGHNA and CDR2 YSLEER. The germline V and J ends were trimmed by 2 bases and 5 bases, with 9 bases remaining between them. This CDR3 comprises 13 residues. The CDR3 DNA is TGCGCCAGCAGCCAAACGGGAAGGACTGAAGCTTTCTTT. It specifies CASSQTGRTEAFF.

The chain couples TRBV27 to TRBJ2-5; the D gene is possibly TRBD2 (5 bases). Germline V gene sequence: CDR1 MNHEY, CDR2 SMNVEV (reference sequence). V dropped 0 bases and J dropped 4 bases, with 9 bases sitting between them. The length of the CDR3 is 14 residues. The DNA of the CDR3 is TGTGCCAGCAGTTTATCTCGGGCGGGAGAGACCCAGTACTTC. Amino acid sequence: CASSLSRAGETQYF.

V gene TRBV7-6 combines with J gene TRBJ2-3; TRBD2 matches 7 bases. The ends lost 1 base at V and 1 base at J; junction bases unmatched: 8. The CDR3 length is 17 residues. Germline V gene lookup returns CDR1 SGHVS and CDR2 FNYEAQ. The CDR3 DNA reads TGTGCCAGCAGCTTAGGGTGGGGGGGGAAAGGCACAGATACGCAGTATTTT. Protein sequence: CASSLGWGGKGTDTQYF.

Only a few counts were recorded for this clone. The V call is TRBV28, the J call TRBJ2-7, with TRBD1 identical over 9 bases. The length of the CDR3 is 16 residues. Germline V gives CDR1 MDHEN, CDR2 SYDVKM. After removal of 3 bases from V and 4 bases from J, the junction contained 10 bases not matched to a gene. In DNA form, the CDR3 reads TGTGCCAGCAGTTTTCAGACAGGGGGGCCCGGGTACGAGCAGTACTTC. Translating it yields CASSFQTGGPGYEQYF.

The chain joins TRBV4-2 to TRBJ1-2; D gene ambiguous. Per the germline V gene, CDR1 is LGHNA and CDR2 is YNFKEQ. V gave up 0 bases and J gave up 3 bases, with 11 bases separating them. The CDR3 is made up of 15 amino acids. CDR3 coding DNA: TGTGCCAGCAGCCAAGAAAGTCGTAGTGACTATGGCTACACCTTC. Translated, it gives CASSQESRSDYGYTF.

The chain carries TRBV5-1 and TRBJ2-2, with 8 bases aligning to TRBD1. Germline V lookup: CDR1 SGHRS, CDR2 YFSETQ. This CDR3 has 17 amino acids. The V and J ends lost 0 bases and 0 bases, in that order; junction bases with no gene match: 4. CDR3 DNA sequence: TGCGCCAGCAGCTTGGCCAGGACAGGGCCGAACACCGGGGAGCTGTTTTTT. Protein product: CASSLARTGPNTGELFF.

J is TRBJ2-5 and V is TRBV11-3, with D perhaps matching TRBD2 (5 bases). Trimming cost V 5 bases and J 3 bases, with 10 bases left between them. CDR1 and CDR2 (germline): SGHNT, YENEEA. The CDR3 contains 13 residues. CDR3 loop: CASSLGLEETQYF. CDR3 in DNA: TGTGCCAGCAGCCTTGGACTGGAAGAGACCCAGTACTTC.

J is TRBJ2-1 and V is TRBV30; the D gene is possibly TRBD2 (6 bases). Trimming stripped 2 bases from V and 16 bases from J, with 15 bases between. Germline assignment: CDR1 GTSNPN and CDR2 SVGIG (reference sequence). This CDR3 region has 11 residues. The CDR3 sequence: CAWSLGVAVFF. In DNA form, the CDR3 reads TGTGCCTGGAGTTTGGGAGTAGCGGTCTTCTTC.

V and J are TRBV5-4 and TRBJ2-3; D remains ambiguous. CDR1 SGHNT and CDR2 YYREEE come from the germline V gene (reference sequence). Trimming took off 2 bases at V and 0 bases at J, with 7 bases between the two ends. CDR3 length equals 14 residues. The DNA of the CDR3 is TGTGCCAGCAGCTTAAGCTCCAGCACAGATACGCAGTATTTT. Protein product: CASSLSSSTDTQYF.

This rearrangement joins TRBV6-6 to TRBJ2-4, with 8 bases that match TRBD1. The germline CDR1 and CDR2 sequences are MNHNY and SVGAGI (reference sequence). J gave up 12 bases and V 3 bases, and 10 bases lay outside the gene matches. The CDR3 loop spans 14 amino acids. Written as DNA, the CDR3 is TGTGCCAGCAGTTATAACAGGGGGGAAGACAGTCAGTACTTC. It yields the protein CASSYNRGEDSQYF.

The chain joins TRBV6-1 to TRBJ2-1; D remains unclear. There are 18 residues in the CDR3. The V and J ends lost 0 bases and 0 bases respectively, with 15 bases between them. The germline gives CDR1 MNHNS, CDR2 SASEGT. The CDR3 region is CASSEAGHTESSYNEQFF. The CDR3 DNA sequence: TGTGCCAGCAGTGAAGCGGGCCATACAGAGAGCTCCTACAATGAGCAGTTCTTC.

CDR3 coding DNA: TGTGCTAGTGGTTTGGGCGCTAGCAGGCTCCTCACAGATACGCAGTATTTT. Its translation is CASGLGASRLLTDTQYF. V gene TRBV12-5 combines with J gene TRBJ2-3, with a possible D match to TRBD2 (5 bases). V was shortened by 1 base and J by 2 bases, with 16 bases between the two germline ends. The CDR3 sequence is 17 residues long. Germline CDR1 LGHNT, CDR2 FRNRAP.

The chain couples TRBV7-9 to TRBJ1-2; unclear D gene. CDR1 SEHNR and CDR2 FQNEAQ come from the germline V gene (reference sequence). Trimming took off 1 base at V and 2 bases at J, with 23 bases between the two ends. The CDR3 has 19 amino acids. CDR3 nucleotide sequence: TGTGCCAGCAGCTTAGTTTCCTTGACTGAGCGGAGACAAAACTATGGCTACACCTTC. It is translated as CASSLVSLTERRQNYGYTF.

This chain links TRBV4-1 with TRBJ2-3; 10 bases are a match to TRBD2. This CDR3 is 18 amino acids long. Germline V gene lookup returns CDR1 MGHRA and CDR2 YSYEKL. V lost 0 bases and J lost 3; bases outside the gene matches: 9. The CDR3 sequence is CASSQDTGLAGATDTQYF. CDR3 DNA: TGCGCCAGCAGCCAAGATACAGGGCTAGCGGGAGCTACAGATACGCAGTATTTT.

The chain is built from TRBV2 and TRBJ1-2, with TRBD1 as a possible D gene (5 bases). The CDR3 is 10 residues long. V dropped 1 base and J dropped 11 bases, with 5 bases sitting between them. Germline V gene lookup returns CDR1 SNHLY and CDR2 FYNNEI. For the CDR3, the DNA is TGTGCCAGCAGTGAAGGGACATACACCTTC. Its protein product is CASSEGTYTF.

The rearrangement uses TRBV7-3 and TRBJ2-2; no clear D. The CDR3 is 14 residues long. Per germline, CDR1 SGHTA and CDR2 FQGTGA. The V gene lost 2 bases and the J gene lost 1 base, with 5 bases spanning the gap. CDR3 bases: TGTGCCAGCAGCTTATCTCTGAACACCGGGGAGCTGTTTTTT. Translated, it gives CASSLSLNTGELFF.

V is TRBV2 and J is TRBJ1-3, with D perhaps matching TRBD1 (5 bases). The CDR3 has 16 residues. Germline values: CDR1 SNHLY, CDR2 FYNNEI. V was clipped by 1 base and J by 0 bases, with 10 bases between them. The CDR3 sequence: CASSEEGRASGNTIYF. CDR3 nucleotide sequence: TGTGCCAGCAGTGAAGAGGGCAGGGCCTCTGGAAACACCATATATTTT.

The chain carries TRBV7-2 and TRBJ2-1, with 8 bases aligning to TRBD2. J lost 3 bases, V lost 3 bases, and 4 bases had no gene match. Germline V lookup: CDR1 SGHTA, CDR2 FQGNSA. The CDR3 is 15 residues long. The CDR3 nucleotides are TGTGCCAGCAGCTTGTCTAGCGGGTACTACAATGAGCAGTTCTTC. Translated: CASSLSSGYYNEQFF.

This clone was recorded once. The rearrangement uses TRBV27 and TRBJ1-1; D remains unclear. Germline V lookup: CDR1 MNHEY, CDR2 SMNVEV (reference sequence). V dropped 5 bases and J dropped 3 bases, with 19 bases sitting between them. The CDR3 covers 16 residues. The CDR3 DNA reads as TGTGCCAGCAGTCCTATCCCTGGGGAGTGGGACACTGAAGCTTTCTTT. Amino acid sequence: CASSPIPGEWDTEAFF.

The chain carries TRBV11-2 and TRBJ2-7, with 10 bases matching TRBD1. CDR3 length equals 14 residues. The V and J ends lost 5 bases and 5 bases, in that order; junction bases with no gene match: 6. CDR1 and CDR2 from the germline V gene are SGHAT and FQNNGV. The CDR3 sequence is CASSPDRGRNEQYF. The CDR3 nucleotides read TGTGCCAGCAGCCCCGACAGGGGGCGTAACGAGCAGTACTTC.

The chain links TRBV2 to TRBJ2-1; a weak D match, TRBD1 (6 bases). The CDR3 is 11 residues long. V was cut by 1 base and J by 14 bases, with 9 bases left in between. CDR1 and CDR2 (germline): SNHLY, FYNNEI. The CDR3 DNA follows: TGTGCCAGCAGTGAAGGGCAGGGGAAGTTCTTC. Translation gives CASSEGQGKFF.

The CDR3 DNA follows: TGTGCCAGCAGTTACGGTAGCATGGCCGAGCAGTACTTC. It translates to CASSYGSMAEQYF. The chain recombines TRBV6-5 with TRBJ2-7; no clear D gene. From germline, CDR1 is MNHEY and CDR2 SVGAGI. V was shortened by 2 bases and J by 6 bases, with 11 bases between the two germline ends. There are 13 residues in the CDR3.

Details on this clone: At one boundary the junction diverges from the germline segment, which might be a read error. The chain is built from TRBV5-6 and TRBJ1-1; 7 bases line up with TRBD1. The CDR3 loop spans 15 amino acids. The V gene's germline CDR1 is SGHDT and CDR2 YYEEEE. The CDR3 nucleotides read TGTGCCAGCAGCTTGTATCAGGGGGTGAAAACTGAAGCTTTCTTT. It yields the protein CASSLYQGVKTEAFF.

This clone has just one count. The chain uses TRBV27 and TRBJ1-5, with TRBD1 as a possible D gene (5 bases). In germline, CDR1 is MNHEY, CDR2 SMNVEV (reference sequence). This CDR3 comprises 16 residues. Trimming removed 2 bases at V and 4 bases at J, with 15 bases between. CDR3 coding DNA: TGTGCCAGCAGTTTAACCAGGGTAGATCGTAATCAGCCCCAGCATTTT. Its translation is CASSLTRVDRNQPQHF.

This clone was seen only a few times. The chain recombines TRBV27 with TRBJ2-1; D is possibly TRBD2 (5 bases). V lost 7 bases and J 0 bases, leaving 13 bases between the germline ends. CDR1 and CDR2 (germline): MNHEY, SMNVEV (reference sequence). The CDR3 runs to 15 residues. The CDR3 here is CASTRATSSYNEQFF. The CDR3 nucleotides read TGTGCCAGCACGCGGGCCACGAGCTCCTACAATGAGCAGTTCTTC.